The present T cell receptor (beta chain) was sequenced within a study of blood T cells in healthy people across ages. With a J-beta primer mix and a sample-barcoded 5' primer, a second PCR ran about 7 to 12 cycles. TCRdb reprocessed the 5' RACE reads with MiXCR, giving one entry per CDR3 protein. The table lists around 400,000 distinct CDR3 sequences, approximately 51% of them singletons, with around 50% in the top ten. The donors, aged roughly 6 to 95, were healthy Caucasians from Russia. CDR3 size: 15 residues. CDR1 is KGHSH, CDR2 LQKENI, per germline. The sample holds many counts of this clonotype. A much larger clonotype is one base distant, so this may be a read error.

The rearrangement joins TRBV18 to TRBJ2-1; 7 bases line up with TRBD2. The end of the DNA fits TRBJ2-7 better, so the J call may be wrong. The TCR was taken from a man in his fifties or sixties in good health. Sequencing was performed on blood. CDR3 nucleotides: TGTGCCAGCTCACCACCCCTAGCGGCAAACAATGAGCAGTACTTC. Translating gives CASSPPLAANNEQYF.